This TCR beta chain is drawn from a study of T cell responses to AZD1222 COVID-19 vaccine (dated by TCRdb to the early 2020s). Concerning the study at large: AZD1222 recipients whose second dose came at about 4 weeks and those whose second dose came at about 12 weeks were combined into one group, since spike-specific TCR depth and breadth did not differ between the two schedules. TCR sequencing was performed for approximately 240 trial participants, of whom some 200 were given two doses of AZD1222 and around 25 were given two doses of MenACWY control vaccine. Trial participants were enrolled into age subgroups of 18-55, 56-69 and 70-plus years, which contained about 150, 27 and 61 TCR-sequenced participants, respectively.

The time point label corresponds to: baseline before first vaccination. Vaccinee samples were obtained from the UK trials COV001 and COV002, which included a single-blind randomized controlled phase 2/3 trial of AZD1222 (ChAdOx1 nCoV-19) in healthy adults. For TCRbeta chain sequencing, PBMC samples were collected from trial participants at day 0 and at day 28 after the second dose. With respect to this clone: Its target antigen remains unknown. No clone much larger than this one lies a single base away; base qualities are absent.

Here is what the overall study found, with its caveats: After two AZD1222 doses, spike-specific TCR breadth and depth were significantly higher than at day 0 and than in MenACWY recipients. The whole spike protein was spanned by vaccine-associated CD4 TCRs, and dominant responses were seen in regions 160-218 and 743-854. Because no samples from the day 14 peak response were available, repertoires could be characterized only after the peak T cell response. Participants were mostly white British and included more females than males, and it was suggested by the authors that clonal diversity may have been underestimated. The 56-69-year group was small, and its depth increase did not reach significance, likely because of low power. Conclusions about previously exposed vaccinees were limited because only a handful of AZD1222 recipients were SARS-CoV-2 seropositive at baseline. Nearly half of unique spike-specific TCRs reportedly recognized epitopes outside regions mutated in the B.1.351 and B.1.1.7 variants.

The CDR3 regions of human TCRbeta chains were analyzed by immunosequencing. Per the original workflow: Repertoire TCRs were matched against a reference library of SARS-CoV-2-specific TCRs generated with the MIRA antigen-specificity platform. Breadth was defined as the fraction of unique TCRs that were SARS-CoV-2-associated, and depth was defined as the fraction of total T cells that were SARS-CoV-2-associated. Using the MIRA data, every spike-specific TCR was mapped to the spike region that the TCR reacted to and assigned to either a CD4 or a CD8 class. Log10-transformed breadth and depth values were compared by one-way ANOVA with Sidak's multiple comparisons tests. As stored in TCRdb, this immuneACCESS dataset retains in-frame rearrangements with V and J assigned. A fraction of the clones does not appear; measured against another copy, unresolved V genes explain less than half of the discrepancy, and the remainder lacks a known reason. V and J calls and clone size are as listed in that table; D and trimming were resolved from the DNA. For this sample there are about 170,000 clones; roughly 93% appear just once. The ten most abundant clones make up around 4% of the sample.

Measured from the cysteine to the phenylalanine, the CDR3 is 13 residues long. Just the 39-base CDR3 DNA is kept, in frame starting at base 1. The germline V and J ends show losses of 3 bases and 8 bases respectively, and no gene match explains 5 bases of the junction. This material consisted of peripheral blood, taken on day 0 of AZD1222 vaccination. The sequence derives from an adult in good health. In this chain, TRBV12-3 or TRBV12-4 is recombined with TRBJ1-1; 8 bases in the junction line up with TRBD1. CDR3 loop: CASSFGRGLEAFF. The DNA reads TGTGCCAGCAGTTTCGGCAGGGGGCTGGAAGCTTTCTTT.